These T cell receptor beta chains were read from a single sample in a study of cytomegalovirus exposure and HLA in healthy donors. TCRdb keeps only in-frame clones here, not all; method: immunoSEQ multiplex PCR. In the table there are just over 200,000 clones, 70% of which are singletons. The sequenced sample was PBMCs. Receptors were obtained from a man aged 40-50 years in good health and CMV-seropositive. The CDR3 runs from the conserved cysteine through the conserved F or W. Fields, in order: clone size, V gene, J gene, D gene, CDR3 length, CDR3 DNA, CDR3 protein. D genes are given only for firm matches. Size is omitted from some rows. Given values are once, few, many or a class for expanded clones.

>few|TRBV27|TRBJ1-6|.|15
TGTGCCAGCGGCACGACAGGTCCCGGGGATTCACCCCTCCACTTT
CASGTTGPGDSPLHF
>few|TRBV4-1|TRBJ1-2|TRBD1|15
TGCGCCAGCAGCCCCCGCGGGACAGGGGGTTTTGGCTACACCTTC
CASSPRGTGGFGYTF
>.|TRBV7-2|TRBJ2-7|.|12
TGTGCCAGCAGCGAAGGGGGCTACGAGCAGTACTTC
CASSEGGYEQYF
>.|TRBV6-5|TRBJ1-2|.|13
TGTGCCAGCAGCCGGACTTCGGGACTTGGCTACACCTTC
CASSRTSGLGYTF
>.|TRBV6-1|TRBJ1-2|TRBD1|13
TGTGCCAGCAGTGTGGGACAGTCTTATGGCTACACCTTC
CASSVGQSYGYTF
>once|TRBV7-9|TRBJ1-2|.|15
TGTGCCAGCAGCTTAAAAGGGTCAGGGTGGGATGGCTACACCTTC
CASSLKGSGWDGYTF
>.|TRBV5-1|TRBJ1-2|.|15
TGCGCCAGCAGTTCCGAGGGAAGTTCCTTCTATGGCTACACCTTC
CASSSEGSSFYGYTF
>.|TRBV6-5|TRBJ1-5|.|13
TGTGCCAGCAGGGGACTGCTGTTTGGGCCCCAGCATTTT
CASRGLLFGPQHF
>.|TRBV2|TRBJ2-7|TRBD2|15
TGTGCCAGCAGTGTAGCGGGGGCGAGCTCCTACGAGCAGTACTTC
CASSVAGASSYEQYF
>.|TRBV6-1|TRBJ2-1|.|16
TGTGCCAGCAGTGATCGGGGGGCCGGGCATACAATGAAGCAGTTCTTC
CASSDRGAGHTMKQFF
>few|TRBV5-1|TRBJ2-5|.|15
TGCGCCAGCAGCTGGGCAGGGACTGGAGAAGAGACCCAGTACTTC
CASSWAGTGEETQYF
>.|TRBV9|TRBJ1-1|TRBD1|14
TGTGCCAGCAGCGTAGGGACAGGGAACACTGAAGCTTTCTTT
CASSVGTGNTEAFF
>.|TRBV7-9|TRBJ2-1|.|14
TGTGCCAGCAGCTTGGGACTTTCATACAATGAGCAGTTCTTC
CASSLGLSYNEQFF
>few|TRBV5-6|TRBJ1-2|.|14
TGTGCCAGCAGCTTGGAGGGGGTCCTTTATGGCTACACCTTC
CASSLEGVLYGYTF
>.|TRBV7-2|TRBJ1-6|.|15
TGTGCCAGCAGCTTCCCCGGGACACCAAATTCACCCCTCCACTTT
CASSFPGTPNSPLHF
>.|TRBV5-1|TRBJ2-2|.|15
TGCGCCAGCAGCGCCTCGACGGGGGACACCGGGGAGCTGTTTTTT
CASSASTGDTGELFF
>.|TRBV28|TRBJ1-3|.|13
TGTGCCAGCAGTTCTCCCCAGGGTGTGGGCATATATTTT
CASSSPQGVGIYF
>.|TRBV4-2|TRBJ2-1|TRBD2|18
TGTGCCAGCAGCCCCCCGGGGAGCGGGGGGGTCTCCTACAATGAGCAGTTCTTC
CASSPPGSGGVSYNEQFF
>.|TRBV5-6|TRBJ1-2|TRBD1|13
TGTGCCAGCAGGGGACAGATTCTAAATGGCTACACCTTC
CASRGQILNGYTF
>.|TRBV5-1|TRBJ2-1|TRBD2|16
TGCGCCAGCAGCTCCCCTTGGGGGGGGGTAGACAATGAGCAGTTCTTC
CASSSPWGGVDNEQFF
>.|TRBV28|TRBJ1-5|TRBD1|16
TGTGCCAGCAGTCTGAAGACAGGGAGGTTCAATCAGCCCCAGCATTTT
CASSLKTGRFNQPQHF
>.|TRBV6-4|TRBJ1-2|.|15
TGTGCCAGCAGTGGAGAGGGGACACTCCCTTGGGGCTACACCTTC
CASSGEGTLPWGYTF
>.|TRBV2|TRBJ1-6|TRBD1|13
TGTGCCAGCCGCGGACAGGGGGAGTCACCCCTCCACTTT
CASRGQGESPLHF
>.|TRBV11-2|TRBJ1-2|TRBD1|14
TGTGCCAGCAGCTTAGGACAGGGGGCTTTCGGCTACACCTTC
CASSLGQGAFGYTF
>.|TRBV5-6|TRBJ2-3|.|12
TGTGCCAGCAGCTCCGGGACAGATACGCAGTATTTT
CASSSGTDTQYF
>.|TRBV19|TRBJ2-3|.|13
TGTGCCAGTAGTATCGGGAGCACAGATACGCAGTATTTT
CASSIGSTDTQYF
>.|TRBV6-5|TRBJ1-1|.|13
TGTGCCAGCAGTTACGTGAATGGGGAGCAAGCTTTCTTT
CASSYVNGEQAFF
>.|TRBV4-2|TRBJ1-5|.|14
TGTGCCAGCAGTGAAAGGGAGGGCAATCAGCCCCAGCATTTT
CASSEREGNQPQHF
>.|TRBV5-8|TRBJ2-4|.|15
TGTGCCAGCAGCCCCGGGATTACGGCCAAAAACATTCAGTACTTC
CASSPGITAKNIQYF
>.|TRBV19|TRBJ1-2|TRBD1|14
TGTGCCAGTATGAGACAGGGGGCTAACTATGGCTACACCTTC
CASMRQGANYGYTF
>.|TRBV6-5|TRBJ2-3|.|11
TGTGCCAGCAGCAAGGGGGTCACGCAGTATTTT
CASSKGVTQYF
>.|TRBV6-1|TRBJ1-2|.|14
TGTGCCAGCAGTGAAGCATGGGGCCCGGTCGGCTACACCTTC
CASSEAWGPVGYTF
>.|TRBV11-2|TRBJ2-2|.|15
TGTGCCAGCACCGTAATGGACAGTTTAACCGGGGAGCTGTTTTTT
CASTVMDSLTGELFF
>.|TRBV5-5|TRBJ2-2|.|11
TGTGCCAGCAATAAGGAGGGGGAGCTGTTTTTT
CASNKEGELFF
>once|TRBV19|TRBJ2-5|.|13
TGTGCCAGTAGTAGAGATCTAGAAGAGACCCAGTACTTC
CASSRDLEETQYF
>.|TRBV6-5|TRBJ1-1|TRBD1|15
TGTGCCAGCAGTTTTTATGGGCAGGGGGTCACTGAAGCTTTCTTT
CASSFYGQGVTEAFF